The 25 T cell receptor beta chains reported below all come from one sample, sequenced in a study of blood T cell repertoires in COVID-19. Sequencing was performed with immunoSEQ multiplex PCR; in TCRdb, only in-frame clones are kept and a portion is missing. The data show 450,000 or so clones, roughly 90% seen once. Specimen: peripheral blood. The source of these receptors is a man aged 18-30 years with COVID-19, enrolled during active disease.

The chain links TRBV20-1 to TRBJ2-7; maybe TRBD2 (6 bases). Per the germline V gene, CDR1 is DFQATT and CDR2 is SNEGSKA (reference sequence). CDR3 length: 11 amino acids. Trimming stripped 6 bases from V and 6 bases from J, with 12 bases between. The CDR3 coding sequence is TGCAGTGCCCCGGGAGCCAGCGAGCAGTACTTC. This sequence encodes CSAPGASEQYF.

CDR3 region: CASSDANYDRSVETQYF. Written as DNA, the CDR3 is TGTGCCAGCAGTGATGCCAATTATGACAGGTCTGTGGAGACCCAGTACTTC. The chain combines TRBV2 with TRBJ2-5, with a possible D match to TRBD1 (6 bases). CDR1 is SNHLY and CDR2 is FYNNEI in the germline V gene. Trimming took off 3 bases at V and 5 bases at J, with 22 bases between the two ends. The CDR3 has 17 amino acids.

This chain links TRBV19 with TRBJ1-2; 9 bases align to TRBD1. This CDR3 has 14 amino acids. V gave up 6 bases and J gave up 6 bases; unmatched junction bases: 8. Germline assignment: CDR1 LNHDA and CDR2 SQIVND (reference sequence). The CDR3 sequence is CASRRDRENHGYTF. CDR3 coding DNA: TGTGCCAGTAGGAGGGACAGGGAAAATCATGGCTACACCTTC.

CDR3 in DNA: TGTGCCAGCAGCTTCGGGATACCTGATGAAGCTTTCTTT. Encoded protein: CASSFGIPDEAFF. The J gene is TRBJ1-1, the V gene TRBV7-9; D gene unclear. CDR1 SEHNR and CDR2 FQNEAQ come from the germline V gene (reference sequence). The V and J ends lost 3 bases and 7 bases respectively, with 12 bases between them. The CDR3 consists of 13 residues.

The CDR3 region has the DNA TGTGCCAGCAGCTTAGGTGTCTACCTCATTAAAGAGACCCAGTACTTC. It translates to CASSLGVYLIKETQYF. The chain couples TRBV7-4 to TRBJ2-5; the D is unclear. CDR3 size: 16 residues. V shed 1 base and J shed 3 bases, with 15 bases lying between them. Germline CDR1 is SGHVT and CDR2 is SQSDAQ.

With regard to this clone: This sample includes further DNA sequences coding for the same CDR3. The chain joins TRBV5-4 to TRBJ2-3; TRBD2 is a possible D gene (5 bases). Germline loops: CDR1 SGHNT, CDR2 YYREEE (reference sequence). V lost 0 bases, J lost 3 bases, and 5 bases lay in between. The CDR3 totals 13 residues. The CDR3 reads CASSLGGTDTQYF. The CDR3 DNA is TGTGCCAGCAGCTTGGGAGGGACAGATACGCAGTATTTT.

This clone was seen only a few times. The chain is built from TRBV7-8 and TRBJ1-6, with TRBD1 as a possible D gene (6 bases). Germline CDR1 and CDR2: SGHVS and FQNEAQ. The V gene lost 5 bases and the J gene lost 11 bases, with 22 bases spanning the gap. This CDR3 has 16 residues. CDR3: CASSQRGHRDSPPLHF. CDR3 sequence (DNA): TGTGCCAGCAGCCAAAGGGGCCACAGGGATAGTCCACCCCTCCACTTT.

The chain is built from TRBV19 and TRBJ2-7, with a possible D match to TRBD1 (6 bases). The germline V gene encodes CDR1 LNHDA and CDR2 SQIVND (reference sequence). This CDR3 spans 16 amino acids. Trimming removed 3 bases from V and 3 bases from J, with 18 bases in between. The CDR3 spells CASSIRQVIIYYEQYF. The CDR3 nucleotides read TGTGCCAGTAGTATTAGACAGGTGATTATATACTACGAGCAGTACTTC.

The CDR3 region is CASSESWLNRGGNTIYF. The DNA for the CDR3 is TGTGCCAGCAGTGAATCCTGGCTGAACAGGGGTGGAAACACCATATATTTT. The rearrangement uses TRBV6-1 and TRBJ1-3; 7 bases are shared with TRBD1. Germline CDR1 and CDR2: MNHNS and SASEGT. The CDR3 sequence is 17 residues long. V lost 2 bases to trimming and J lost 3 bases; unmatched junction nucleotides: 10.

This chain joins TRBV7-9 and TRBJ2-3; tentatively, D is TRBD2 (6 bases). V was cut by 7 bases and J by 1 base, with 15 bases left in between. Germline V lookup: CDR1 SEHNR, CDR2 FQNEAQ (reference sequence). The CDR3 length is 15 residues. CDR3 DNA sequence: TGTGCCAGCACCTTGCCGGGGGTTGGCACAGATACGCAGTATTTT. Protein sequence: CASTLPGVGTDTQYF. The full variable domain, its missing parts supplied by reference TRBV7-9 and TRBJ2-3, is DTGVSQNPRHKITKRGQNVTFRCDPISEHNRLYWYRQTLGQGPEFLTYFQNEAQLEKSRLLSDRFSAERPKGSFSTLEIQRTEQGDSAMYLCASTLPGVGTDTQYFGPGTRLTVL.

The chain uses TRBV27 and TRBJ2-3; 7 positions agree with TRBD1. V gave up 0 bases and J gave up 5 bases; unmatched junction bases: 5. The CDR3 is 15 amino acids. Germline assignment: CDR1 MNHEY and CDR2 SMNVEV (reference sequence). CDR3 loop: CASSLSLAGGDTQYF. The CDR3 bases are TGTGCCAGCAGTTTATCGCTGGCAGGGGGAGATACGCAGTATTTT.

The rearrangement links TRBV28 to TRBJ1-3; D unclear. This CDR3 is built from 13 residues. V dropped 4 bases and J dropped 0 bases, with 4 bases sitting between them. Germline-derived CDR1 and CDR2 are MDHEN and SYDVKM. CDR3 amino acids: CASSWSSGNTIYF. CDR3 DNA: TGTGCCAGCAGTTGGAGCTCTGGAAACACCATATATTTT.

This clone was observed a handful of times. The chain couples TRBV7-3 to TRBJ2-2, with D uncertain. V gave up 8 bases and J gave up 3 bases, with 13 bases separating them. Germline CDR1 and CDR2: SGHTA and FQGTGA. The length of the CDR3 is 14 residues. The CDR3 region is CASPEPWDTGELFF. CDR3 coding DNA: TGTGCCAGCCCGGAGCCTTGGGACACCGGGGAGCTGTTTTTT.

The chain links TRBV7-2 to TRBJ2-1; weak D call: TRBD2 (8 bases). The CDR3 spans 17 residues. The germline V gene has CDR1 SGHTA and CDR2 FQGNSA. Trimming removed 2 bases from V and 8 bases from J, with 22 bases in between. The DNA for the CDR3 is TGTGCCAGCAGCTTACCCTCCGGGACTAGGGGGCCCTATGAGCAGTTCTTC. Translated: CASSLPSGTRGPYEQFF.

The J gene is TRBJ1-5, the V gene TRBV19; D is unclear. The CDR3 spans 16 residues. Germline V lookup: CDR1 LNHDA, CDR2 SQIVND (reference sequence). The V end lost 1 base, the J end lost 0 bases, and 10 bases lay between the germline ends. DNA for the CDR3: TGTGCCAGTAGTATAGGAGAGGCATATAGCAATCAGCCCCAGCATTTT. This gives the protein CASSIGEAYSNQPQHF.

V is TRBV5-1 and J is TRBJ2-1, with TRBD2 matching over 11 bases. The germline CDR1 and CDR2 sequences are SGHRS and YFSETQ. The CDR3 has 17 amino acids. The V and J ends lost 7 bases and 4 bases, in that order; junction bases with no gene match: 13. CDR3: CASSPKGTSGGYNEQFF. CDR3 DNA sequence: TGCGCCAGCTCCCCGAAAGGGACTAGCGGAGGTTACAATGAGCAGTTCTTC. Full variable domain (remainder filled in from reference TRBV5-1 and TRBJ2-1): KAGVTQTPRYLIKTRGQQVTLSCSPISGHRSVSWYQQTPGQGLQFLFEYFSETQRNKGNFPGRFSGRQFSNSRSEMNVSTLELGDSALYLCASSPKGTSGGYNEQFFGPGTRLTVL.

The rearrangement uses TRBV7-6 and TRBJ2-2; TRBD1 agrees at 12 bases. The trim removed 4 bases at V and 5 bases at J, leaving 5 bases unmatched. The germline V gene has CDR1 SGHVS and CDR2 FNYEAQ. This CDR3 has 16 residues. CDR3 in amino acids: CASSSGTGGSTGELFF. DNA of the CDR3: TGTGCCAGCAGCTCAGGGACAGGGGGCTCGACCGGGGAGCTGTTTTTT. Together with reference TRBV7-6 and TRBJ2-2, the CDR3 gives the full variable domain: GAGVSQSPRYKVTKRGQDVALRCDPISGHVSLYWYRQALGQGPEFLTYFNYEAQQDKSGLPNDRFSAERPEGSISTLTIQRTEQRDSAMYRCASSSGTGGSTGELFFGEGSRLTVL.

The chain employs TRBV5-1 and TRBJ2-1, with TRBD2 identical over 10 bases. The CDR3 is 16 residues long. The V gene end was trimmed by 3 bases and the J gene end by 9 bases; junction bases not matched to a gene: 12. CDR1 is SGHRS, CDR2 YFSETQ, per germline. Here the CDR3 reads CASSWIPSGREAEQFF. The CDR3 nucleotides are TGCGCCAGCAGCTGGATTCCCAGCGGGAGGGAGGCTGAGCAGTTCTTC.

The gene calls are TRBV6-2 or TRBV6-3 and TRBJ1-1; D possibly corresponds to TRBD1 (5 bases). V was trimmed by 2 bases and J by 5 bases, leaving 12 bases between them. The CDR3 is made up of 14 amino acids. Germline assignment: CDR1 MNHEY and CDR2 SVGEGT. CDR3 sequence (DNA): TGTGCCAGCAGTTACCCTCGGAGGGGAACTGAAGCTTTCTTT. It codes for CASSYPRRGTEAFF.

The chain recombines TRBV11-2 with TRBJ2-1; 10 bases fit TRBD2. Germline assignment: CDR1 SGHAT and CDR2 FQNNGV. V shed 5 bases and J 10 bases; nucleotides not matched to a gene: 5. The CDR3 loop spans 13 amino acids. The CDR3 is CASSANSGGEQFF. CDR3 sequence (DNA): TGTGCCAGCAGCGCAAATAGCGGGGGGGAGCAGTTCTTC.

This sequence joins TRBV5-8 and TRBJ2-5, with TRBD2 identical over 10 bases. The CDR3 length is 15 residues. Germline V CDR1 and CDR2: SGHTS, YDEGEE. Germline trimming cut 2 bases from V and 3 bases from J; bases unmatched to any gene: 4. In DNA, the CDR3 is TGTGCCAGCAGCTTCTCTAGCGGGAGAAAAGAGACCCAGTACTTC. Its translation: CASSFSSGRKETQYF.

The chain is built from TRBV7-9 and TRBJ2-1, with D tentatively TRBD2 (6 bases). Between the trimmed V and J ends, which lost 4 bases and 1 base, there was a span of 20 bases. The CDR3 length is 18 residues. Germline assignment: CDR1 SEHNR and CDR2 FQNEAQ (reference sequence). The CDR3 reads CASSYNPKLATSYNEQFF. DNA of the CDR3: TGTGCCAGCAGCTACAACCCGAAACTAGCTACTTCCTACAATGAGCAGTTCTTC.

This chain connects TRBV7-3 to TRBJ2-1; TRBD2 matches at 9 bases. In germline, CDR1 is SGHTA, CDR2 FQGTGA. Trimming cost V 6 bases and J 2 bases; bases outside gene matches: 5. The CDR3 length is 15 residues. The CDR3 loop reads CASSSSGTTYNEQFF. As DNA, the CDR3 is TGTGCCAGCAGTTCTAGCGGGACTACCTACAATGAGCAGTTCTTC. The full variable domain, with the rest looked up from reference TRBV7-3 and TRBJ2-1, is GAGVSQTPSNKVTEKGKYVELRCDPISGHTALYWYRQSLGQGPEFLIYFQGTGAADDSGLPNDRFFAVRPEGSVSTLKIQRTERGDSAVYLCASSSSGTTYNEQFFGPGTRLTVL.

The chain is built from TRBV5-1 and TRBJ2-7; D possibly corresponds to TRBD2 (5 bases). The V gene lost 3 bases and the J gene lost 0 bases, with 16 bases spanning the gap. Germline-derived CDR1 and CDR2 are SGHRS and YFSETQ. The CDR3 covers 16 residues. CDR3 coding DNA: TGCGCCAGCAGCTCGGAGGCCGGGAAAAGCTCCTACGAGCAGTACTTC. This encodes CASSSEAGKSSYEQYF. Drawing the rest from reference TRBV5-1 and TRBJ2-7, the complete variable domain is KAGVTQTPRYLIKTRGQQVTLSCSPISGHRSVSWYQQTPGQGLQFLFEYFSETQRNKGNFPGRFSGRQFSNSRSEMNVSTLELGDSALYLCASSSEAGKSSYEQYFGPGTRLTVT.

The rearrangement links TRBV7-9 to TRBJ1-2; 8 bases fit TRBD1. CDR1 and CDR2 (germline): SEHNR, FQNEAQ (reference sequence). Unmatched junction bases numbered 13, after V lost 6 bases and J lost 4 bases. The CDR3 has 16 residues. In nucleotides, the CDR3 is TGTGCCAGCAGGATACAAGGGCAGGGGGCAGGCTATGGCTACACCTTC. This codes for CASRIQGQGAGYGYTF.